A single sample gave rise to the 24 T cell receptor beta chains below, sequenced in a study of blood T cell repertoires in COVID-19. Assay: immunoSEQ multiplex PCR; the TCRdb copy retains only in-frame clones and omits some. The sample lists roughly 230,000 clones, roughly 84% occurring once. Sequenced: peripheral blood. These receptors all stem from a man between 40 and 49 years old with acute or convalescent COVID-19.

CDR3 DNA sequence: TGCGCCAGCAGTGGCCCCCTGACTTTGCGGGAGGGCCCGCCCACCGGGGAGCTGTTTTTT. It encodes CASSGPLTLREGPPTGELFF. This chain joins TRBV10-1 and TRBJ2-2, with 9 positions matching TRBD2. V lost 4 bases and J lost 4; bases outside the gene matches: 19. CDR3 length equals 20 residues. Germline V gives CDR1 WNHNN, CDR2 SYGVQD (reference sequence).

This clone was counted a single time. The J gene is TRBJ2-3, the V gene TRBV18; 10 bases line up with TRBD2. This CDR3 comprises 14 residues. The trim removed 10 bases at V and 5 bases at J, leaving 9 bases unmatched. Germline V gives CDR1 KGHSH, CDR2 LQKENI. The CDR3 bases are TGTGCCACCTCGCTAGCGGGAGAGGGAGATACGCAGTATTTT. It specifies CATSLAGEGDTQYF.

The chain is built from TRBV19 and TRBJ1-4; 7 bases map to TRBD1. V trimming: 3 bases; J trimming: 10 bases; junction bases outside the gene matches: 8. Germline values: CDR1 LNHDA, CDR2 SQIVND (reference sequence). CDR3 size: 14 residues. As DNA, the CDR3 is TGTGCCAGTAGTATGATCTCAGGGGGTGCAAAACTGTTTTTT. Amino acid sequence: CASSMISGGAKLFF.

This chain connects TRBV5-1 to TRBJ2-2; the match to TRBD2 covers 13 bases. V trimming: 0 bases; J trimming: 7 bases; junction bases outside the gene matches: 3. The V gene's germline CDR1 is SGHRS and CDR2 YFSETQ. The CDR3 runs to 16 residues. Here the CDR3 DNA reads TGCGCCAGCAGCTTGGAACTAGCGGGAGGGGGCGGGGAGCTGTTTTTT. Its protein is CASSLELAGGGGELFF.

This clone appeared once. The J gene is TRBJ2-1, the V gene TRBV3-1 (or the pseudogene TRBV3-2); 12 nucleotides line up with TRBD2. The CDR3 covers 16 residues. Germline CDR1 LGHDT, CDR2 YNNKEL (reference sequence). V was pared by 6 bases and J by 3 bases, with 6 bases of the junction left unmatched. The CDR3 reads CASRQTSGSIYNEQFF. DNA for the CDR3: TGTGCCAGCAGACAGACTAGCGGGAGTATCTACAATGAGCAGTTCTTC.

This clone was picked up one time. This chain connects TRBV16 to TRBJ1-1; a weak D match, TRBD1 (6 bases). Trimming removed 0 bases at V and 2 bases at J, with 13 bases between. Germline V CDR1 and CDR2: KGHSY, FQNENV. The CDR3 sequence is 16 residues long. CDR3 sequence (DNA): TGTGCCAGCAGCCAATCCCGTGAGGGGGTTAACACTGAAGCTTTCTTT. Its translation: CASSQSREGVNTEAFF.

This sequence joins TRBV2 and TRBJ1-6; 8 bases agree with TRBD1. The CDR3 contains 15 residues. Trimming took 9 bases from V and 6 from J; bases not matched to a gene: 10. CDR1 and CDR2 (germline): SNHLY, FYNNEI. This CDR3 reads CARRSGTGSNSPLHF. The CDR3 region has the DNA TGTGCCAGAAGATCCGGGACAGGCTCTAATTCACCCCTCCACTTT.

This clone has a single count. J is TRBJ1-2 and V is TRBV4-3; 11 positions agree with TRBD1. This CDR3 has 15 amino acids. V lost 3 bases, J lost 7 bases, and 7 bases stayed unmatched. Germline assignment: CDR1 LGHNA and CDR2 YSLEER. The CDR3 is CASSQVLGTGGGYTF. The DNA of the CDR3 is TGCGCCAGCAGCCAGGTTCTAGGGACAGGGGGTGGCTACACCTTC.

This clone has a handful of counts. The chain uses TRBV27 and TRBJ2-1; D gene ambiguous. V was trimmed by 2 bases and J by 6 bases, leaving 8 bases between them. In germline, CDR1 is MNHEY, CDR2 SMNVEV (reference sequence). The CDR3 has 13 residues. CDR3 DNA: TGTGCCAGCAGTTTAACAGAGACCAATGAGCAGTTCTTC. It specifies CASSLTETNEQFF.

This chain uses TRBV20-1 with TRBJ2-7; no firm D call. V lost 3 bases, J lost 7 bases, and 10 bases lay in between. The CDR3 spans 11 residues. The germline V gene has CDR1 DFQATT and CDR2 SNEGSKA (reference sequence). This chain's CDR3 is CSARGPSEQYF. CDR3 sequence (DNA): TGCAGTGCTAGGGGCCCGTCGGAGCAGTACTTC.

The CDR3 nucleotides are TGTGCCAGCAGTGAAAGAAGCGGGGCGAGCTCCTACAATGAGCAGTTCTTC. Translation: CASSERSGASSYNEQFF. The chain joins TRBV25-1 to TRBJ2-1, with 7 bases aligning to TRBD2. The CDR3 consists of 17 residues. V trimming: 2 bases; J trimming: 0 bases; junction bases outside the gene matches: 7. Germline V gene lookup returns CDR1 MGHDK and CDR2 SYGVNS.

This CDR3 is CASSLASGRGTQYF. The DNA of the CDR3 is TGCGCCAGCAGCTTGGCCAGCGGGAGGGGGACCCAGTACTTC. This sequence joins TRBV5-1 and TRBJ2-5; 10 bases map to TRBD2. Unmatched junction bases numbered 3, after V lost 0 bases and J lost 7 bases. Germline CDR1 is SGHRS and CDR2 is YFSETQ. This CDR3 has 14 residues.

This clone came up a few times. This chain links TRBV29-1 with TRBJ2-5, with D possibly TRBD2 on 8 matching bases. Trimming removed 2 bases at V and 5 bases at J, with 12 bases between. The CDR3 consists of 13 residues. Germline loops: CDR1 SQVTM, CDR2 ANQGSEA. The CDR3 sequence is CSVEPGGGETQYF. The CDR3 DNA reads TGCAGCGTTGAACCGGGAGGGGGCGAGACCCAGTACTTC.

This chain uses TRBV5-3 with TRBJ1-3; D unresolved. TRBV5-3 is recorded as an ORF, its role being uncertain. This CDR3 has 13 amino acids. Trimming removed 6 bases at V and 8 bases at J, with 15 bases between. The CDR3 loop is CARMMATGDTIYF. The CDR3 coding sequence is TGTGCCAGAATGATGGCAACCGGGGACACCATATATTTT.

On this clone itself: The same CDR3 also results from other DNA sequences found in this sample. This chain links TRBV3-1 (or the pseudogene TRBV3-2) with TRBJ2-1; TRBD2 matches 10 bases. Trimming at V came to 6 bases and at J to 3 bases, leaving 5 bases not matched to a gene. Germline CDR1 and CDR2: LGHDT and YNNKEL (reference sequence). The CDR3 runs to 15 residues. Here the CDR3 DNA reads TGTGCCAGCAGTCCCCGGACTAGCGGCTACAATGAGCAGTTCTTC. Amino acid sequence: CASSPRTSGYNEQFF.

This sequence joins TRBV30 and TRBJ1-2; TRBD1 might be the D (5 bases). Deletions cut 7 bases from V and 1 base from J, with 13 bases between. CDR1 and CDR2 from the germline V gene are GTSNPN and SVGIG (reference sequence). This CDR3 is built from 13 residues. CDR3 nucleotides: TGTGCCTCCAGGGAGGCGTATAACTATGGCTACACCTTC. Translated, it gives CASREAYNYGYTF.

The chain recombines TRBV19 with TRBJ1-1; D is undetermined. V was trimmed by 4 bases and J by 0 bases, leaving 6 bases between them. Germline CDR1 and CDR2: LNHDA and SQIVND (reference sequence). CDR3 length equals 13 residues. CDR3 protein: CASSTVMNTEAFF. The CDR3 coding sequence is TGTGCCAGTAGTACTGTAATGAACACTGAAGCTTTCTTT.

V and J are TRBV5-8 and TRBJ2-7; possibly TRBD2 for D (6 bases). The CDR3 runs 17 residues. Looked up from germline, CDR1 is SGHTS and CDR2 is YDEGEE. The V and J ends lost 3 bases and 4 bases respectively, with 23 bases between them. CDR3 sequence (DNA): TGTGCCAGCAGCTCATGGGTGGGCCGGGACTTGCTGTACGAGCAGTACTTC. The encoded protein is CASSSWVGRDLLYEQYF.

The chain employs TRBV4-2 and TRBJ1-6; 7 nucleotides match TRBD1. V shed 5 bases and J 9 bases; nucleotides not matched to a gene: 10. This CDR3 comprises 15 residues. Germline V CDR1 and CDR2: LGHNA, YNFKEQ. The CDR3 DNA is TGTGCCAGCAGCTACGACAGGGATTACGTTTCACCCCTCCACTTT. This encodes CASSYDRDYVSPLHF.

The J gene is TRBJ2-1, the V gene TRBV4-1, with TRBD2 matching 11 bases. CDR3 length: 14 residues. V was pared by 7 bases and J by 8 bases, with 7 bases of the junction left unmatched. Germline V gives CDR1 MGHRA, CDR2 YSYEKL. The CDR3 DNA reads TGCGCCAGCAAGATAGCGGGAGGGCTGGATGAGCAGTTCTTC. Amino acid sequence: CASKIAGGLDEQFF.

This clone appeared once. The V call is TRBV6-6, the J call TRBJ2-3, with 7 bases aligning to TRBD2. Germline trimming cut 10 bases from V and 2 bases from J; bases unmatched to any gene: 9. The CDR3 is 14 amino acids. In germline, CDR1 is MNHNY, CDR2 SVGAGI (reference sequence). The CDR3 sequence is CAIRAGPSTDTQYF. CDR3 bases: TGTGCCATACGAGCGGGGCCCTCCACAGATACGCAGTATTTT.

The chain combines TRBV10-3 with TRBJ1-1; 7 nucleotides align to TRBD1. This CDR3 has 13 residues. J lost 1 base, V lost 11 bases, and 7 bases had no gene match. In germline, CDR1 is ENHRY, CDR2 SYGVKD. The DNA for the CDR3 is TGTGCCGCAACGGGACAGTGGAACACTGAAGCTTTCTTT. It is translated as CAATGQWNTEAFF.

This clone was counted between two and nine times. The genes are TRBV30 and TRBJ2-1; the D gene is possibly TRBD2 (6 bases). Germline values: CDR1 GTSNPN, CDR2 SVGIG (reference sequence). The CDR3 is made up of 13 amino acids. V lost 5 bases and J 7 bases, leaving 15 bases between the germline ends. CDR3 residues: CAWVGLMGNEQFF. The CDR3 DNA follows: TGTGCCTGGGTGGGACTCATGGGGAATGAGCAGTTCTTC.

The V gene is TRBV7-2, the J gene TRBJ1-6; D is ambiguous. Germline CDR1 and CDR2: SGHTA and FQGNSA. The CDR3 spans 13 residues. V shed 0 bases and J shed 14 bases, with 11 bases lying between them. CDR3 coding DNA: TGTGCCAGCAGCTTAGCTCCCCAGGAGGCCCTCCACTTT. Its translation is CASSLAPQEALHF.